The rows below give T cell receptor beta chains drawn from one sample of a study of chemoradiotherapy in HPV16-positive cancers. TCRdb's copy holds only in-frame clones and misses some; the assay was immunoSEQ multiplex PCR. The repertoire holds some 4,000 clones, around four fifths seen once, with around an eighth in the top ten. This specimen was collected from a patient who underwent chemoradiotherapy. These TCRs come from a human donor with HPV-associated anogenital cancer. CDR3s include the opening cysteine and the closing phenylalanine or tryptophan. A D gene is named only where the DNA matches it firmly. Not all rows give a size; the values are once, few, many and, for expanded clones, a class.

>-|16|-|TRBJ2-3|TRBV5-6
CASSLYLTANTDTQYF
TGTGCCAGCAGCTTGTACCTAACGGCTAACACAGATACGCAGTATTTT
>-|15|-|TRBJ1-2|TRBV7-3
CASSLGTDRNYGYTF
TGTGCCAGCAGCTTAGGGACGGATCGTAACTATGGCTACACCTTC
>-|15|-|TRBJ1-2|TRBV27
CASSSPGHPNYGYTF
TGTGCCAGCAGTTCCCCGGGACACCCTAACTATGGCTACACCTTC
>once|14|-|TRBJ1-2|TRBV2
CASSARRGTYGYTF
TGTGCCAGCAGTGCTAGGAGGGGAACCTATGGCTACACCTTC
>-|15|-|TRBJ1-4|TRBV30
CAWSRLGTANEKLFF
TGTGCCTGGAGTCGACTGGGGACTGCCAATGAAAAACTGTTTTTT
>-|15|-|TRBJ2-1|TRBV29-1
CSVEGGSEGYNEQFF
TGCAGCGTTGAGGGCGGCTCGGAGGGATACAATGAGCAGTTCTTC
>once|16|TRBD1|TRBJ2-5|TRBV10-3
CAISESRTGEGETQYF
TGTGCCATCAGTGAGTCGAGGACAGGGGAGGGGGAGACCCAGTACTTC
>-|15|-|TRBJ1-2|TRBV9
CASTPAAPVEYGYTF
TGTGCCAGCACCCCGGCGGCTCCTGTCGAGTACGGCTACACCTTC
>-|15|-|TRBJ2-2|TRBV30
CAWSATPGDTGELFF
TGTGCCTGGAGTGCTACACCCGGGGACACCGGGGAGCTGTTTTTT
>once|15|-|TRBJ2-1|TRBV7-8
CASSLAQGMGDEQFF
TGTGCCAGCAGCTTAGCGCAGGGGATGGGTGATGAGCAGTTCTTC
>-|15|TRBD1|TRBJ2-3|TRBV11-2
CASSRDRGSTDTQYF
TGTGCCAGCAGCCGAGACAGGGGGAGCACAGATACGCAGTATTTT
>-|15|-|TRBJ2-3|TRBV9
CASSVGNVGSDTQYF
TGTGCCAGCAGCGTAGGAAATGTAGGCTCTGATACGCAGTATTTT
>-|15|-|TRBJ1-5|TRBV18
CASSPTGNSNQPQHF
TGTGCCAGCTCACCAACAGGGAATAGCAATCAGCCCCAGCATTTT
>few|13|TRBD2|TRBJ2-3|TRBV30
CAWGPTSGSTQYF
TGTGCCTGGGGGCCCACTAGCGGGAGTACGCAGTATTTT
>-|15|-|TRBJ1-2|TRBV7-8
CASSLAAGRTYGYTF
TGTGCCAGCAGCTTAGCGGCGGGCAGAACCTATGGCTACACCTTC
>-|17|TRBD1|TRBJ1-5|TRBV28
CASRNRDRAYSNQPQHF
TGTGCCAGCAGAAACCGGGACAGGGCATATAGCAATCAGCCCCAGCATTTT
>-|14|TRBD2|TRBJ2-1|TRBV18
CASSPPALAVEQFF
TGTGCCAGCTCACCACCAGCGCTAGCGGTTGAGCAGTTCTTC
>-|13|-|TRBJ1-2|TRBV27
CASSFRGSDGYTF
TGTGCCAGCAGTTTTCGGGGATCAGATGGCTACACCTTC
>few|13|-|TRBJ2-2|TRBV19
CASTTPNTGELFF
TGTGCCAGTACGACACCAAACACCGGGGAGCTGTTTTTT
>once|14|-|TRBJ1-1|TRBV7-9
CASSATGWGTEAFF
TGTGCCAGCAGCGCCACAGGCTGGGGCACTGAAGCTTTCTTT
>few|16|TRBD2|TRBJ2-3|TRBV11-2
CASSSLAGEGADTQYF
TGTGCCAGCAGCTCCCTAGCGGGAGAAGGGGCAGATACGCAGTATTTT
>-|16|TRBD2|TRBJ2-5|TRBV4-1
CASSRGPSGSQETQYF
TGCGCCAGCAGCCGAGGGCCTAGCGGGAGCCAAGAGACCCAGTACTTC
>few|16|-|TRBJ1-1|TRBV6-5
CASSYNQVAGGSGAFF
TGTGCCAGCAGTTACAATCAAGTCGCCGGGGGGTCAGGAGCTTTCTTT
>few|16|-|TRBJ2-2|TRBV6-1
CASSEVQGRDGGELFF
TGTGCCAGCAGTGAGGTGCAGGGGAGGGACGGCGGGGAGCTGTTTTTT
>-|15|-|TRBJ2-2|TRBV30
CAWSVLGADTGELFF
TGTGCCTGGAGTGTACTGGGGGCTGACACCGGGGAGCTGTTTTTT
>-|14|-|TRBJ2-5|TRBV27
CASSSASLFGTQYF
TGTGCCAGCAGTTCTGCTAGCCTGTTTGGGACCCAGTACTTC
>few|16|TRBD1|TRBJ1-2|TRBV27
CASSLSGATGGYGYTF
TGTGCCAGCAGTTTATCTGGGGCGACAGGGGGCTATGGCTACACCTTC
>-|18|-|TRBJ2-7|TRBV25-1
CASSEEGGRGPSFGEQYF
TGTGCCAGCAGTGAAGAGGGGGGCAGGGGACCCTCTTTTGGCGAGCAGTACTTC
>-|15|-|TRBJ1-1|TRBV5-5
CASSLGTFMNTEAFF
TGTGCCAGCAGCTTGGGGACATTTATGAACACTGAAGCTTTCTTT
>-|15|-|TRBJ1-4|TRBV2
CASQLDGTLNEKLFF
TGTGCCAGTCAGTTAGACGGGACACTCAATGAAAAACTGTTTTTT
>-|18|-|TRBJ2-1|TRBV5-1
CASSFRAESTGSYNEQFF
TGCGCCAGCAGCTTCAGAGCGGAGAGCACCGGGTCCTACAATGAGCAGTTCTTC
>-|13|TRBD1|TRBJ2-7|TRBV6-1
CASSEGTGRPQYF
TGTGCCAGCAGTGAAGGGACAGGGAGGCCGCAGTACTTC
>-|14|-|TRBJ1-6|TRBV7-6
CASSLRQVNSPLHF
TGTGCCAGCAGCTTGCGACAGGTTAACTCACCCCTCCACTTT
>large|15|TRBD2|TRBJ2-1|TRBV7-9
CASSSTSGSGDEQFF
TGTGCCAGCAGCTCGACTAGCGGGAGTGGGGATGAGCAGTTCTTC
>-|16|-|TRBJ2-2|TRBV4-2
CASSQEPGSNTGELFF
TGTGCCAGCAGCCAAGAACCGGGCTCGAACACCGGGGAGCTGTTTTTT
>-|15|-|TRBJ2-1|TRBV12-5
CASGGTGLPYNEQFF
TGTGCTAGTGGCGGGACTGGCCTCCCTTACAATGAGCAGTTCTTC